This T cell receptor (beta chain) came from a study of blood T cell repertoires in COVID-19. Across the whole study: Nucleic acid was either cDNA or gDNA, and it came from T cells, B-cell-depleted T cells, or PBMCs.

The CDR3 covers 14 residues. J was trimmed by 8 bases and V by 10 bases; bases with no gene match: 11. Germline values: CDR1 MNHEY, CDR2 SVGAGI. Measured with immunoSEQ multiplex PCR; TCRdb has only the in-frame clones, and not every one. The sample contains around 260,000 clones, over 65% of which appear only once. What was sequenced was peripheral blood. The clonotype was recovered from a man in his fifties or sixties who had recovered from COVID-19. The V and J genes are TRBV6-5 and TRBJ1-4; 9 nucleotides line up with TRBD1. CDR3 sequence (DNA): TGTGCCACCATTCATGGGGGGACAGGGGAAAAACTGTTTTTT. Translating gives CATIHGGTGEKLFF.